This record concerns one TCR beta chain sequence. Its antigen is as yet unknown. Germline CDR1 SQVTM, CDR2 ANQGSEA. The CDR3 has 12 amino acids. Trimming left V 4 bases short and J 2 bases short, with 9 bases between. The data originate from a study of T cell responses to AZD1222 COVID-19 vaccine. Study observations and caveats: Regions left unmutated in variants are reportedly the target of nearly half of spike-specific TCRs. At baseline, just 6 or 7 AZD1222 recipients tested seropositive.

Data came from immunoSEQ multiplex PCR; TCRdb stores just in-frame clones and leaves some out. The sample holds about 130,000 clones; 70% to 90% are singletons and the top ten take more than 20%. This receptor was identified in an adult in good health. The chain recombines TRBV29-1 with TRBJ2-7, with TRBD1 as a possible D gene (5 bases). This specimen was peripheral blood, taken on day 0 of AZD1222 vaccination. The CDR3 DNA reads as TGCAGCGTTGGAGAAGGGGCCTACGAGCAGTACTTC. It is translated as CSVGEGAYEQYF.